Below, one TCR beta chain is given with its context. This record comes from a study of shared clonotypes between healthy human individuals. Clones were read by immunoSEQ multiplex PCR, and TCRdb kept only the in-frame ones, dropping some. The sample yields about 1.9 million clones, over 85% seen once. Naive CD8 cells lacked CD45RO, underwent positive selection for CCR7 and left out terminally differentiated effector memory CD45RA+ cells. Donors comprised only Caucasian adults living in Nashville, Tennessee. This clonotype originated in a man in his late teens or twenties in good health. Some clones in this sample may be carry-over from other donors' samples. Sequencing was performed on naive CD8+ T cells from PBMCs.

This CDR3 reads CASRLYTGYNEQFF. The CDR3 region has the DNA TGTGCCAGCAGACTATACACAGGATACAATGAGCAGTTCTTC. This chain joins TRBV6-4 and TRBJ2-1; possibly TRBD1 for D (5 bases). CDR1 is MRHNA and CDR2 is SNTAGT in the germline V gene. The CDR3 contains 14 residues. V was shortened by 6 bases and J by 4 bases, with 13 bases between the two germline ends.